The present T cell receptor beta chain was sequenced within a study of CD8+ T cells in alopecia areata. As for treatment: oral pan-JAK inhibitor, 5-10 mg twice daily. Lesional scalp tissue (obtained by punch biopsy) and peripheral blood were collected from alopecia areata patients. Following extraction, RNA underwent reverse transcription to cDNA, which served as the sequencing template. Assay used: immunoSEQ multiplex PCR; TCRdb lists only in-frame clones, some missing. Found here are some 42,000 clones, just under 95% of them singletons; the top ten hold 18%. This CDR3 comprises 15 residues. Trimming pared 3 bases from V and 2 bases from J, leaving 14 bases between. CDR1 is SGHTA, CDR2 FQGNSA, per germline.

This sequence was found in a human donor with alopecia areata. The V gene is TRBV7-2, the J gene TRBJ2-7; weak D call: TRBD2 (6 bases). The sequencing here drew on CD8+ T cells sorted from blood, taken at week 24, from a patient treated with tofacitinib. CDR3 nucleotides: TGTGCCAGCAGCTTCGGGGGACTCCTCACCTACGAGCAGTACTTC. Translation gives CASSFGGLLTYEQYF. The entire variable domain, with the rest obtained from reference TRBV7-2 and TRBJ2-7, is as follows: GAGVSQSPSNKVTEKGKDVELRCDPISGHTALYWYRQSLGQGLEFLIYFQGNSAPDKSGLPSDRFSAERTGGSVSTLTIQRTQQEDSAVYLCASSFGGLLTYEQYFGPGTRLTVT.